The 29 T cell receptor beta chains below all came from one sample that was sequenced in a study of T cells in localized non-small cell lung cancer. Generated by immunoSEQ multiplex PCR, the TCRdb table keeps only in-frame clones and is missing some. Among 15,000 to 19,000 clones listed, more than 75% were seen once. The sequencing here drew on peripheral blood mononuclear cells, taken before any cancer treatment. These TCRs come from a male donor at least 60 years old with stage II lung adenocarcinoma.

This clone was counted between two and nine times. The chain couples TRBV14 to TRBJ2-7, with D unresolved. CDR1 and CDR2 from the germline V gene are SGHDN and FVKESK. The V gene lost 4 bases and the J gene lost 4 bases, with 11 bases spanning the gap. The CDR3 is 13 residues long. CDR3 loop: CASSRYGDYEQYF. The CDR3 DNA is TGTGCCAGCAGCCGATACGGAGATTACGAGCAGTACTTC.

The J gene is TRBJ2-7, the V gene TRBV2; a possible D gene is TRBD1 (6 bases). Between the trimmed V and J ends, which lost 6 bases and 1 base, there was a span of 16 bases. The germline V gene encodes CDR1 SNHLY and CDR2 FYNNEI. The CDR3 length is 15 residues. The CDR3, as DNA: TGTGCCAGCAGCCCCCGGACAACAGGGTCCTACGAGCAGTACTTC. The encoded protein is CASSPRTTGSYEQYF.

In DNA form, the CDR3 reads TGCGCCAGCAGTCAATCGGGGACGAAGGCCTACAGGGGGTCGCTTAAAGAGACCCAGTACTTC. Amino acids: CASSQSGTKAYRGSLKETQYF. The chain has TRBV23-1 and TRBJ2-5; TRBD1 matches at 8 bases. TRBV23-1 is filed as an ORF, its function uncertain. V gave up 0 bases and J gave up 3 bases; unmatched junction bases: 21. The CDR3 covers 21 residues.

This sequence joins TRBV28 and TRBJ1-1, with D possibly being TRBD1 (6 bases). Per the germline V gene, CDR1 is MDHEN and CDR2 is SYDVKM. CDR3 length: 14 amino acids. Deletions cut 3 bases from V and 5 bases from J, with 13 bases between. The CDR3 loop reads CASSFRGRGTEAFF. The CDR3 coding sequence is TGTGCCAGCAGTTTCAGGGGAAGGGGGACTGAAGCTTTCTTT.

The chain uses TRBV11-2 and TRBJ2-7; TRBD2 matches 7 bases. CDR3 length equals 18 residues. The germline V gene encodes CDR1 SGHAT and CDR2 FQNNGV. J gave up 7 bases and V 5 bases, and 23 bases lay outside the gene matches. Here the CDR3 reads CASSTTLGSKGKAGEQYF. For the CDR3, the DNA is TGTGCCAGCAGCACAACCCTCGGCAGCAAGGGCAAAGCGGGGGAGCAGTACTTC.

The chain recombines TRBV27 with TRBJ1-3; the D is unclear. Per germline, CDR1 MNHEY and CDR2 SMNVEV (reference sequence). The CDR3 spans 20 residues. V lost 0 bases and J 0 bases, leaving 21 bases between the germline ends. DNA for the CDR3: TGTGCCAGCAGTTTATCGGGCCTGCACCAATCAGGTCGCTCTGGAAACACCATATATTTT. The encoded protein is CASSLSGLHQSGRSGNTIYF.

This clone was seen a single time. The rearrangement links TRBV10-3 to TRBJ1-3; D possibly corresponds to TRBD1 (5 bases). Germline V gene lookup returns CDR1 ENHRY and CDR2 SYGVKD. This CDR3 is built from 15 residues. V was pared by 8 bases and J by 2 bases, with 16 bases between. The CDR3 DNA reads as TGTGCCATCTCAACGGGGGTTCAGGCTGGAAACACCATATATTTT. This gives the protein CAISTGVQAGNTIYF.

The rearrangement joins TRBV6-9 to TRBJ1-5, with a possible D match to TRBD1 (5 bases). CDR3 size: 15 residues. V lost 3 bases and J 5 bases, leaving 14 bases between the germline ends. CDR1 is MNHGY, CDR2 SVAAGI, per germline. The DNA of the CDR3 is TGTGCCAGCAGTTACTCGACGGGGACGGATCAGCCCCAGCATTTT. Its protein product is CASSYSTGTDQPQHF.

The rearrangement links TRBV5-1 to TRBJ2-5; 7 bases fit TRBD1. CDR3 length: 13 amino acids. The junction had 3 bases not matched to a gene; V was cut back by 4 bases and J by 3 bases. From germline, CDR1 is SGHRS and CDR2 YFSETQ. CDR3 coding DNA: TGCGCCAGCAGCCCCGGACAGGAAGAGACCCAGTACTTC. Translating it yields CASSPGQEETQYF.

The CDR3 protein is CSVVSSWGTDTQYF. The CDR3 nucleotides read TGCAGCGTTGTCTCGAGTTGGGGCACAGATACGCAGTATTTT. The chain joins TRBV29-1 to TRBJ2-3; D gene unclear. Germline V gene lookup returns CDR1 SQVTM and CDR2 ANQGSEA. Trimming cost V 4 bases and J 1 base, with 12 bases left between them. The CDR3 contains 14 residues.

The genes are TRBV7-9 and TRBJ2-5; D is unclear. The ends were cut back, 2 bases at V and 2 bases at J, with 9 bases in the middle. Germline loops: CDR1 SEHNR, CDR2 FQNEAQ (reference sequence). This CDR3 is 14 amino acids long. The CDR3 nucleotides are TGTGCCAGCAGCTTAATGGCAGCGCAAGAGACCCAGTACTTC. This translates into CASSLMAAQETQYF.

The chain employs TRBV10-3 and TRBJ2-3; 8 bases agree with TRBD1. The CDR3 runs to 15 residues. Germline lookup yields CDR1 ENHRY and CDR2 SYGVKD. Trimming removed 5 bases from V and 3 bases from J; junction bases left unmatched: 7. CDR3 protein: CAISNGQGTTDTQYF. In DNA, the CDR3 is TGTGCCATCAGTAACGGACAGGGAACGACAGATACGCAGTATTTT.

V usage is TRBV2 and J usage is TRBJ2-1, with TRBD2 matching 10 bases. The CDR3 has 16 residues. Germline CDR1 reads SNHLY; CDR2 reads FYNNEI. J lost 10 bases, V lost 1 base, and 10 bases had no gene match. The CDR3: CASSEEGLARGEEQFF. Written as DNA, the CDR3 is TGTGCCAGCAGTGAAGAGGGACTAGCGAGGGGTGAGGAGCAGTTCTTC. Using reference TRBV2 and TRBJ2-1 for the parts outside the CDR3, the full variable domain is EPEVTQTPSHQVTQMGQEVILRCVPISNHLYFYWYRQILGQKVEFLVSFYNNEISEKSEIFDDQFSVERPDGSNFTLKIRSTKLEDSAMYFCASSEEGLARGEEQFFGPGTRLTVL.

This chain links TRBV5-1 with TRBJ1-2, with a possible D match to TRBD1 (6 bases). The V gene's germline CDR1 is SGHRS and CDR2 YFSETQ. The V gene lost 0 bases and the J gene lost 8 bases, with 14 bases spanning the gap. The CDR3 has 14 residues. The CDR3 is CASSLDGGRGGYTF. CDR3 nucleotide sequence: TGCGCCAGCAGCTTGGATGGGGGCCGGGGGGGCTACACCTTC.

V gene TRBV1 combines with J gene TRBJ2-5; the table assigns TRBD2, which was not confirmed against the DNA. TRBV1 constitutes a pseudogene. CDR3 length: 16 amino acids. This chain's CDR3 is CTSSPGTSGTQETQYF. Written as DNA, the CDR3 is TGCACCAGCAGCCCTGGGACTAGCGGGACCCAAGAGACCCAGTACTTC.

This chain joins TRBV25-1 and TRBJ2-7, with D maybe TRBD1 (6 bases). V lost 6 bases and J lost 7, with 22 bases in between. Germline V lookup: CDR1 MGHDK, CDR2 SYGVNS. This CDR3 has 15 residues. CDR3 nucleotide sequence: TGTGCCAGCAGCCCCCGGCCCTTAGGGGGAGATGAGCAGTACTTC. It encodes CASSPRPLGGDEQYF.

The gene calls are TRBV4-3 and TRBJ2-1; 8 bases line up with TRBD2. V trimming: 0 bases; J trimming: 4 bases; junction bases outside the gene matches: 2. Germline V lookup: CDR1 LGHNA, CDR2 YSLEER. CDR3 size: 15 residues. CDR3 sequence: CASSQDRLAYNEQFF. The CDR3 region has the DNA TGCGCCAGCAGCCAAGATCGACTAGCGTACAATGAGCAGTTCTTC.

This clone was recorded only once. The chain is built from TRBV28 and TRBJ1-3, with D perhaps matching TRBD1 (7 bases). The assigned J gene may be wrong: the sequence end matches TRBJ2-2 better. Germline V gives CDR1 MDHEN, CDR2 SYDVKM. The CDR3 runs 17 residues. In nucleotides, the CDR3 is TGTGCCAGCAAACTCCGGGGGACAGTTCTTGACACCGGGGAGCTGTTTTTT. Translating gives CASKLRGTVLDTGELFF.

V gene TRBV11-2 combines with J gene TRBJ1-5; 8 positions agree with TRBD1. The length of the CDR3 is 15 residues. Germline V gene lookup returns CDR1 SGHAT and CDR2 FQNNGV. Losses at the gene ends were 3 bases for V and 7 bases for J; bases not matched to a gene: 8. CDR3 nucleotides: TGTGCCAGCAGCTTGGCAGGGGGCGGAAACCAGCCCCAGCATTTT. It translates to CASSLAGGGNQPQHF.

The chain joins TRBV28 to TRBJ2-5, with a weak D call TRBD1 (6 bases). The J call may not be correct, given that the DNA end is closer to TRBJ2-7. This CDR3 contains 16 residues. The germline V gene encodes CDR1 MDHEN and CDR2 SYDVKM. In nucleotides, the CDR3 is TGTGCCAGCAGTCTTATAAGTTGGACAGCGTCCTACGAGCAGTACTTC. This sequence encodes CASSLISWTASYEQYF.

This chain connects TRBV7-8 to TRBJ1-3; 7 bases line up with TRBD1. CDR1 SGHVS and CDR2 FQNEAQ come from the germline V gene. This CDR3 has 15 amino acids. Losses at the gene ends were 4 bases for V and 2 bases for J; bases not matched to a gene: 5. CDR3 sequence (DNA): TGTGCCAGCAGCTACAGGGGTAACCCTGGAAACACCATATATTTT. It encodes CASSYRGNPGNTIYF.

Here the CDR3 reads CSVGGQYTDTQYF. CDR3 in DNA: TGCAGCGTGGGGGGACAGTACACAGATACGCAGTATTTT. The chain links TRBV29-1 to TRBJ2-3; D possibly corresponds to TRBD1 (7 bases). This CDR3 region has 13 residues. The V gene's germline CDR1 is SQVTM and CDR2 ANQGSEA. The V and J ends lost 6 bases and 2 bases respectively, with 12 bases between them.

This chain connects TRBV11-2 to TRBJ2-1, with 12 positions matching TRBD2. The V gene's germline CDR1 is SGHAT and CDR2 FQNNGV. This CDR3 is 16 amino acids long. J lost 10 bases, V lost 0 bases, and 7 bases had no gene match. The CDR3 DNA sequence: TGTGCCAGCAGCTTAGAGGAGGCTAGCGGGAGGGCGGAGCAGTTCTTC. This gives the protein CASSLEEASGRAEQFF.

This clone was observed a single time. The V gene is TRBV2, the J gene TRBJ2-1; 8 nucleotides line up with TRBD2. The CDR3 sequence is 14 residues long. The J segment lost 5 bases and the V segment lost 10 bases, leaving 10 bases of the junction unmatched. Germline CDR1 is SNHLY and CDR2 is FYNNEI. The CDR3 region has the DNA TGTGCCACCCGGACTAGCTTGAAAAACAATGAGCAGTTCTTC. Protein product: CATRTSLKNNEQFF.

The chain carries TRBV2 and TRBJ2-7; D gene ambiguous. V lost 1 base and J 0 bases, leaving 7 bases between the germline ends. This CDR3 is 14 amino acids long. Germline V CDR1 and CDR2: SNHLY, FYNNEI. As DNA, the CDR3 is TGTGCCAGCAGTGAAGTTAGGGTCTCCTACGAGCAGTACTTC. Amino acid sequence: CASSEVRVSYEQYF.

CDR3 coding DNA: TGCGCCAGCAGCTTGGAAGCCCAGAGCGGGGGCTACACCTTC. Amino acid sequence: CASSLEAQSGGYTF. The rearrangement links TRBV5-1 to TRBJ1-2; no reliable D call. This CDR3 has 14 residues. The germline V and J ends were trimmed by 0 bases and 8 bases, with 14 bases remaining between them. Germline-derived CDR1 and CDR2 are SGHRS and YFSETQ.

The chain recombines TRBV11-2 with TRBJ1-2; 11 bases agree with TRBD1. With V trimmed by 5 bases and J by 7 bases, 6 bases remained unmatched. The CDR3 spans 14 residues. Germline assignment: CDR1 SGHAT and CDR2 FQNNGV. CDR3 amino acids: CASSPGQGVRGYTF. CDR3 DNA: TGTGCCAGCAGCCCGGGACAGGGGGTACGTGGCTACACCTTC.

The J gene is TRBJ1-6, the V gene TRBV4-1; 7 bases are a match to TRBD1. The germline V gene encodes CDR1 MGHRA and CDR2 YSYEKL. This CDR3 comprises 17 residues. V was clipped by 4 bases and J by 3 bases; unmatched bases: 9. The CDR3 nucleotides read TGCGCCAGCAGCCGGGACGGACAGGAGGTCTATAATTCACCCCTCCACTTT. This encodes CASSRDGQEVYNSPLHF.

The genes are TRBV9 and TRBJ2-7, with 8 positions matching TRBD1. Losses at the gene ends were 4 bases for V and 1 base for J; bases not matched to a gene: 4. The CDR3 spans 14 residues. CDR1 is SGDLS, CDR2 YYNGEE, per germline. The chain's CDR3 is CASSLQGESYEQYF. The CDR3 region has the DNA TGTGCCAGCAGCCTACAGGGGGAATCCTACGAGCAGTACTTC.